This TCR beta chain was retrieved from a study of blood T cells in healthy people across ages. Germline CDR1 and CDR2: SGHRS and YFSETQ. Trimming removed 4 bases at V and 0 bases at J, with 17 bases between. This CDR3 is 17 amino acids long. With regard to this clonotype: Its target is not known.

A sample-barcoded 5' primer and a J-beta primer mix were used in a second PCR of about 7 to 11 cycles. TCRdb recomputed calls from the 5' RACE reads with MiXCR, one row per CDR3 protein. The profile shows roughly 1.7 million distinct CDR3 sequences, roughly 32% of them singletons. Overall study results and limits: The authors considered diversity estimates from one million T cells to be underestimates.

The receptor's source is a woman in her twenties or thirties in good health. The J gene is TRBJ2-1, the V gene TRBV5-1; D unresolved. The sample was blood. The CDR3 sequence is CASSPRSDSSSYNEQFF. CDR3 DNA: TGCGCCAGCAGCCCCAGGTCTGATTCCAGCTCCTACAATGAGCAGTTCTTC.